The clone carrying this TCR beta chain has only a few counts. Antigen specificity is unknown. The entry originates in a study of vaccination and CD4 T cells after COVID-19. Treatment given: approximately 11-day PBMC culture with coronavirus spike peptide pools or control peptides (ViraFEST assay). PBMCs were cultured at around 1.8 million per well with roughly 9 IU/ml IL-2 and approximately 9.6 ug/ml peptide pools. The germline V gene encodes CDR1 LNHNV and CDR2 YYDKDF (reference sequence). Trimming pared 0 bases from V and 7 bases from J, leaving 9 bases between. The CDR3 spans 13 residues. Sequencing of the DNA from cultured CD4+ T cells was carried out with the Oncomine TCR Beta short-read assay. Via MiXCR, TCRdb re-called the PCR reads, giving one row per CDR3 protein. Among roughly 9,000 distinct CDR3 sequences listed, around 59% were seen once.

The sequence was collected from a human donor who had recovered from COVID-19. This chain links TRBV15 with TRBJ1-2; D call uncertain. The sequencing sample was made of CD4+ T cells from blood, cultured in vitro. The CDR3 region is CATSRDLGSGYTF. The CDR3 nucleotides are TGTGCCACCAGCAGAGATCTGGGTTCTGGCTACACCTTC. The full variable domain, in which reference TRBV15 and TRBJ1-2 provide the parts outside the CDR3, is DAMVIQNPRYQVTQFGKPVTLSCSQTLNHNVMYWYQQKSSQAPKLLFHYYDKDFNNEADTPDNFQSRRPNTSFCFLDIRSPGLGDTAMYLCATSRDLGSGYTFGSGTRLTVV.